This is a list of T cell receptor beta chains from one sample in a study of blood T cell repertoires in COVID-19. Here immunoSEQ multiplex PCR was the method, and the copy in TCRdb shows in-frame clones only, minus some. The top ten clones hold 3% to 3.5% of a sample with approximately 190,000 clones, 65% to 85% of them seen once. Material for sequencing was PBMCs or T cells enriched from blood (not recorded which). All receptors come from a woman in her 30s who had been exposed to COVID-19. The CDR3 runs from the conserved cysteine through the conserved F or W. The order of the fields is CDR3 protein, CDR3 DNA, J gene, V gene, CDR3 length, D gene, clone size. A D gene is named only where the DNA matches it firmly. Size tells how often a clone was seen (once, few, many) or the class of an expanded clone, and some rows leave it out.

CDR3aa: CASSLGHRDTEAFF
CDR3nt: TGTGCCAGCAGCCTTGGACATCGGGACACTGAAGCTTTCTTT
j_gene: TRBJ1-1
v_gene: TRBV3-1/TRBV3-2
len: 14
d_gene: -
abundance: -

CDR3aa: CASSSPGSGGKETQYF
CDR3nt: TGTGCCAGCAGCTCCCCAGGTAGCGGGGGGAAGGAGACGCAGTATTTT
j_gene: TRBJ2-3
v_gene: TRBV11-1
len: 16
d_gene: TRBD2
abundance: few

CDR3aa: CASSLGGAGNQPQHF
CDR3nt: TGTGCCAGCAGCTTAGGGGGCGCGGGCAATCAGCCCCAGCATTTT
j_gene: TRBJ1-5
v_gene: TRBV7-9
len: 15
d_gene: -
abundance: -

CDR3aa: CASSQDNLPTQHF
CDR3nt: TGTGCCAGCAGCCAAGATAACCTCCCTACCCAGCATTTT
j_gene: TRBJ1-5
v_gene: TRBV3-1/TRBV3-2
len: 13
d_gene: -
abundance: -

CDR3aa: CASSPWGGTGSIF
CDR3nt: TGTGCCAGCAGCCCCTGGGGTGGGACAGGGTCCATCTTC
j_gene: TRBJ2-1
v_gene: TRBV7-8
len: 13
d_gene: TRBD1
abundance: once

CDR3aa: CASSVDNTMNTEAFF
CDR3nt: TGTGCCAGCAGCGTAGATAACACGATGAACACTGAAGCTTTCTTT
j_gene: TRBJ1-1
v_gene: TRBV9
len: 15
d_gene: -
abundance: -

CDR3aa: CASRGGTLYGYTF
CDR3nt: TGTGCCAGCCGGGGAGGTACCCTCTATGGCTACACCTTC
j_gene: TRBJ1-2
v_gene: TRBV3-1/TRBV3-2
len: 13
d_gene: -
abundance: -

CDR3aa: CATQQGYTYEQYF
CDR3nt: TGTGCCACCCAACAGGGGTACACCTACGAGCAGTACTTC
j_gene: TRBJ2-7
v_gene: TRBV25-1
len: 13
d_gene: TRBD1
abundance: -

CDR3aa: CASRSGGAGKNIQYF
CDR3nt: TGCGCCAGCAGAAGCGGGGGGGCCGGCAAAAACATTCAGTACTTC
j_gene: TRBJ2-4
v_gene: TRBV5-1
len: 15
d_gene: TRBD2
abundance: -

CDR3aa: CASSYNRGLGEAFF
CDR3nt: TGTGCCAGCAGTTATAACAGGGGGCTCGGTGAAGCTTTCTTT
j_gene: TRBJ1-1
v_gene: TRBV7-2
len: 14
d_gene: TRBD1
abundance: -

CDR3aa: CASSWRAASPLHF
CDR3nt: TGTGCCAGCAGCTGGAGGGCGGCCTCTCCCCTCCACTTT
j_gene: TRBJ1-6
v_gene: TRBV5-6
len: 13
d_gene: -
abundance: -

CDR3aa: CASSQLGLPYGYTF
CDR3nt: TGTGCCAGCAGCCAATTGGGACTCCCCTATGGCTACACCTTC
j_gene: TRBJ1-2
v_gene: TRBV3-1/TRBV3-2
len: 14
d_gene: -
abundance: few

CDR3aa: CASSPSNTEAFF
CDR3nt: TGTGCCAGCAGTCCTTCGAACACTGAAGCTTTCTTT
j_gene: TRBJ1-1
v_gene: TRBV12-3/TRBV12-4
len: 12
d_gene: -
abundance: -

CDR3aa: CASSLGQQLYMNTEAFF
CDR3nt: TGTGCCAGCAGCTTAGGACAGCAACTCTACATGAACACTGAAGCTTTCTTT
j_gene: TRBJ1-1
v_gene: TRBV11-2
len: 17
d_gene: -
abundance: -

CDR3aa: CASSYVPGGSRGETQYF
CDR3nt: TGTGCCAGCAGTTATGTCCCGGGGGGCAGCCGGGGAGAGACCCAGTACTTC
j_gene: TRBJ2-5
v_gene: TRBV28
len: 17
d_gene: -
abundance: -

CDR3aa: CASSLVLRQEYNFYGYTF
CDR3nt: TGCGCCAGCAGCTTGGTTTTGCGACAGGAGTACAACTTTTATGGCTACACCTTC
j_gene: TRBJ1-2
v_gene: TRBV5-1
len: 18
d_gene: -
abundance: once

CDR3aa: CASSQIIRETQYF
CDR3nt: TGCGCCAGCAGCCAAATTATACGGGAGACCCAGTACTTC
j_gene: TRBJ2-5
v_gene: TRBV4-3
len: 13
d_gene: -
abundance: once

CDR3aa: CASTDQRGARNYNSPLHF
CDR3nt: TGTGCCAGCACGGATCAACGCGGGGCCAGGAACTATAATTCACCCCTCCACTTT
j_gene: TRBJ1-6
v_gene: TRBV7-9
len: 18
d_gene: -
abundance: few

CDR3aa: CASSYSIPVVGDPLHF
CDR3nt: TGTGCCAGCAGTTACTCAATCCCTGTGGTAGGAGATCCCCTCCACTTT
j_gene: TRBJ1-6
v_gene: TRBV6-5
len: 16
d_gene: -
abundance: -

CDR3aa: CSARPNTEAFF
CDR3nt: TGCAGTGCTAGACCAAACACTGAAGCTTTCTTT
j_gene: TRBJ1-1
v_gene: TRBV20-1
len: 11
d_gene: -
abundance: -

CDR3aa: CSVPRGASVDTQYF
CDR3nt: TGCAGCGTTCCCCGGGGGGCCTCTGTAGATACGCAGTATTTT
j_gene: TRBJ2-3
v_gene: TRBV29-1
len: 14
d_gene: -
abundance: -

CDR3aa: CASSTTGIGNTIYF
CDR3nt: TGTGCCAGCAGCACGACAGGGATTGGAAACACCATATATTTT
j_gene: TRBJ1-3
v_gene: TRBV2
len: 14
d_gene: TRBD1
abundance: -

CDR3aa: CASSQGLAADTQYF
CDR3nt: TGTGCCAGCAGCCAGGGACTAGCGGCAGATACGCAGTATTTT
j_gene: TRBJ2-3
v_gene: TRBV6-2/TRBV6-3
len: 14
d_gene: TRBD2
abundance: -

CDR3aa: CASSPGQINEKLFF
CDR3nt: TGTGCCAGCAGCCCGGGACAGATTAATGAAAAACTGTTTTTT
j_gene: TRBJ1-4
v_gene: TRBV11-2
len: 14
d_gene: TRBD1
abundance: -

CDR3aa: CASSMGGLAVNNEQFF
CDR3nt: TGTGCCAGTAGTATGGGAGGACTAGCGGTAAATAATGAGCAGTTCTTC
j_gene: TRBJ2-1
v_gene: TRBV19
len: 16
d_gene: TRBD2
abundance: -

CDR3aa: CASSLWYHGGVTDTQYF
CDR3nt: TGTGCCAGCAGCTTATGGTACCATGGCGGGGTCACAGATACGCAGTATTTT
j_gene: TRBJ2-3
v_gene: TRBV7-9
len: 17
d_gene: -
abundance: -

CDR3aa: CASKEQGNTEAFF
CDR3nt: TGTGCCAGCAAAGAACAGGGTAACACTGAAGCTTTCTTT
j_gene: TRBJ1-1
v_gene: TRBV6-5
len: 13
d_gene: -
abundance: -